A selection of T cell receptor beta chains follows, all from one sample in a study of graft-versus-host responses after intestinal transplantation. Assay: immunoSEQ multiplex PCR; the TCRdb copy retains only in-frame clones and omits some. The repertoire holds under 30,000 clones, with 85% to 95% as singletons. Material: PBMCs, obtained 38 to 40 days after intestinal transplant. The receptors were gathered from a human patient who received an intestinal transplant, so some T cells may come from the graft donor. CDR3s include the opening cysteine and the closing phenylalanine or tryptophan.

J: TRBJ2-3
V: TRBV18
CDR3: CASSPPGLAGPHTDTQYF

J: TRBJ1-4
V: TRBV6-4
CDR3: CASSDYGTPGTGRLTNEKLFF

J: TRBJ1-6
V: TRBV7-3
CDR3: CASSLTGVSPLHF

J: TRBJ1-1
V: TRBV19
CDR3: CASGEDSLGAEAFF

J: TRBJ2-7
V: TRBV30
CDR3: CAWRGTAGVAYEQYF

J: TRBJ2-1
V: TRBV4-3
CDR3: CASSQLRLAGDSEQFF

J: TRBJ1-4
V: TRBV7-6
CDR3: CASSLSREYNEKLFF

J: TRBJ2-7
V: TRBV11-3
CDR3: CASSQGRGSGSYEQYF

J: TRBJ2-5
V: TRBV6-5
CDR3: CASSYGGYQETQYF

J: TRBJ1-1
V: TRBV5-6
CDR3: CASSRGQNTEAFF

J: TRBJ2-3
V: TRBV28
CDR3: CASSLVNRADTQYF

J: TRBJ1-1
V: TRBV28
CDR3: CASAPHRVEAFF

J: TRBJ2-7
V: TRBV19
CDR3: CASSITAGGLNEQYF

J: TRBJ1-1
V: TRBV9
CDR3: CASSVSGTGDRGAFF

J: TRBJ2-2
V: TRBV4-2
CDR3: CASSQVRRAGELFF

J: TRBJ2-5
V: TRBV7-6
CDR3: CASSFPREGRETQYF

J: TRBJ2-6
V: TRBV7-6
CDR3: CASSLGISGANVLTF

J: TRBJ2-3
V: TRBV6-5
CDR3: CATRIGRNTDTQYF

J: TRBJ2-5
V: TRBV29-1
CDR3: CSVEARRQETQYF

J: TRBJ1-5
V: TRBV4-1
CDR3: CASSQVGGRRPQHF

J: TRBJ1-1
V: TRBV19
CDR3: CASSGGAEAFF

J: .
V: TRBV7-2
CDR3: CASSHSGGTSSYEQYF

J: TRBJ1-6
V: TRBV30
CDR3: CAWSVVATYNSPLHF

J: TRBJ1-5
V: TRBV27
CDR3: CASSLSGRLRGEPQHF

J: TRBJ1-1
V: TRBV5-6
CDR3: CASTRGIVLDTEAFF

J: TRBJ2-3
V: TRBV5-5
CDR3: CASSLGDTQYF

J: TRBJ2-5
V: TRBV27
CDR3: CASSSRLARQQETQYF

J: TRBJ1-5
V: TRBV6-6
CDR3: CASKQTGVNQPQHF

J: TRBJ2-5
V: TRBV30
CDR3: CAWSTWGAQYF

J: TRBJ1-1
V: TRBV5-5
CDR3: CASSSWSSLNTEAFF

J: TRBJ1-5
V: TRBV5-1
CDR3: CASSDSKNSNQPQHF

J: TRBJ2-7
V: TRBV11-2
CDR3: CASSLLAAYEQYF

J: TRBJ2-3
V: TRBV28
CDR3: CASSPPSTDTQYF

J: TRBJ2-3
V: TRBV7-2
CDR3: CASSDGLAGSLGDTQYF

J: TRBJ1-3
V: TRBV28
CDR3: CASSLLSTGGQSGNTIYF

J: TRBJ2-7
V: TRBV18
CDR3: CASSPAASGSREQYF

J: TRBJ1-1
V: TRBV28
CDR3: CASSVGTNTEAFF

J: TRBJ1-1
V: TRBV7-8
CDR3: CASSLGRGNTEAFF

J: TRBJ2-3
V: TRBV27
CDR3: CASLKSGTSTDTQYF

J: TRBJ2-2
V: TRBV4-2
CDR3: CASSHTTGELFF

J: TRBJ2-7
V: TRBV5-6
CDR3: CASSLGVPWTSGREQYF

J: TRBJ2-6
V: TRBV19
CDR3: CASIWGCSGANVLTF

J: TRBJ1-5
V: TRBV10-3
CDR3: CAIRDRNQPQHF

J: TRBJ1-2
V: TRBV4-1
CDR3: CASSHPGTGYGYTF

J: TRBJ2-1
V: TRBV9
CDR3: CASSGGSNEQFF

J: TRBJ2-7
V: TRBV9
CDR3: CASSVGSGSKNEQYF

J: TRBJ2-5
V: TRBV19
CDR3: CASSIDLFGPVGVAQYF